These 20 T cell receptor beta chains came from one sample sequenced in a study of shared clonotypes between healthy human individuals. Using immunoSEQ multiplex PCR, the repertoire was profiled, and TCRdb retains in-frame clones only, with some absent. The sample carries about 1.5 million clones, 95% to 99% recorded once. The specimen was naive CD4+ T cells sorted from blood. Subset specified: CD45RA+ positively selected. These receptors originate from a man in his thirties or forties in good health.

The V call is TRBV11-3, the J call TRBJ2-7; D is perhaps TRBD2 (5 bases). The germline V gene encodes CDR1 SGHNT and CDR2 YENEEA. Trimming removed 1 base from V and 6 bases from J, with 13 bases in between. The CDR3 loop spans 14 amino acids. CDR3 sequence: CASSLGRTAVEQYF. The CDR3 coding sequence is TGTGCCAGCAGCTTAGGGAGGACCGCCGTCGAGCAGTACTTC.

The chain uses TRBV11-2 and TRBJ2-7, with a tentative D call TRBD2 (5 bases). This CDR3 contains 16 residues. CDR1 is SGHAT and CDR2 is FQNNGV in the germline V gene. The V end was cut by 5 bases, the J end by 3 bases, with 20 bases between. The CDR3 protein is CASSQRLAGDNYEQYF. In DNA, the CDR3 is TGTGCCAGCAGCCAACGCCTTGCGGGTGACAACTACGAGCAGTACTTC. The full variable domain, completed using reference TRBV11-2 and TRBJ2-7, is EAGVAQSPRYKIIEKRQSVAFWCNPISGHATLYWYQQILGQGPKLLIQFQNNGVVDDSQLPKDRFSAERLKGVDSTLKIQPAKLEDSAVYLCASSQRLAGDNYEQYFGPGTRLTVT.

This clone was counted a single time. The V call is TRBV19, the J call TRBJ2-2; D not certain. V was cut by 3 bases and J by 2 bases, with 7 bases left in between. CDR3 size: 14 residues. The V gene's germline CDR1 is LNHDA and CDR2 SQIVND (reference sequence). The CDR3 bases are TGTGCCAGTAGTATTGTCTTAAACACCGGGGAGCTGTTTTTT. As protein: CASSIVLNTGELFF.

This clone occurred once. The chain joins TRBV4-3 to TRBJ1-5; D remains ambiguous. CDR1 LGHNA and CDR2 YSLEER come from the germline V gene. The CDR3 is 15 residues long. The ends were cut back, 0 bases at V and 2 bases at J, with 8 bases in the middle. CDR3 protein: CASSQDPHGNQPQHF. CDR3 in DNA: TGCGCCAGCAGCCAAGATCCCCATGGCAATCAGCCCCAGCATTTT.

Concerning this clone itself: Other DNA sequences within the sample encode an identical CDR3. The chain links TRBV5-1 to TRBJ2-7; 7 bases match TRBD1. Germline V lookup: CDR1 SGHRS, CDR2 YFSETQ. Trimming cost V 3 bases and J 4 bases; bases outside gene matches: 1. The CDR3 length is 12 residues. CDR3 nucleotides: TGCGCCAGCAGCTCCAGGGGGTACGAGCAGTACTTC. Translating it yields CASSSRGYEQYF.

This chain joins TRBV29-1 and TRBJ2-3, with D perhaps given as TRBD1 or TRBD2 (5 bases each). CDR1 and CDR2 (germline): SQVTM, ANQGSEA. The CDR3 length is 11 residues. V shed 7 bases and J shed 4 bases, with 9 bases lying between them. The CDR3 DNA follows: TGCAGCGCCGGGACGGCAGATACGCAGTATTTT. It is translated as CSAGTADTQYF.

The chain combines TRBV7-9 with TRBJ2-7, with TRBD2 matching over 8 bases. Germline CDR1 is SEHNR and CDR2 is FQNEAQ (reference sequence). Germline trimming cut 3 bases from V and 4 bases from J; bases unmatched to any gene: 5. The CDR3 consists of 14 residues. CDR3 residues: CASSLFSGEYEQYF. Here the CDR3 DNA reads TGTGCCAGCAGCTTGTTTAGCGGGGAGTACGAGCAGTACTTC.

The chain has TRBV18 and TRBJ2-2; 7 nucleotides line up with TRBD2. The CDR3 totals 18 residues. CDR1 KGHSH and CDR2 LQKENI come from the germline V gene. V was pared by 5 bases and J by 2 bases, with 14 bases of the junction left unmatched. The CDR3 region is CASSTSRVREDNTGELFF. The CDR3, as DNA: TGTGCCAGCTCAACCTCCCGAGTACGGGAGGACAACACCGGGGAGCTGTTTTTT.

This chain links TRBV28 with TRBJ1-2; 7 bases align to TRBD1. This CDR3 is 14 amino acids long. Germline CDR1 MDHEN, CDR2 SYDVKM. V was clipped by 2 bases and J by 4 bases; unmatched bases: 4. The CDR3 DNA reads TGTGCCAGCAGTTTAGAGGGGGCGAGCTATGGCTACACCTTC. Protein product: CASSLEGASYGYTF.

This chain uses TRBV5-4 with TRBJ2-3, with D perhaps TRBD2 (6 bases). Germline values: CDR1 SGHNT, CDR2 YYREEE (reference sequence). With 4 bases removed from V and 0 bases from J, the gap between germline ends came to 12 bases. The CDR3 has 15 residues. CDR3 nucleotides: TGTGCCAGCAGCGGAACCGGGACTAGCACAGATACGCAGTATTTT. This sequence encodes CASSGTGTSTDTQYF. Full variable domain (missing parts from reference TRBV5-4 and TRBJ2-3): ETGVTQSPTHLIKTRGQQVTLRCSSQSGHNTVSWYQQALGQGPQFIFQYYREEENGRGNFPPRFSGLQFPNYSSELNVNALELDDSALYLCASSGTGTSTDTQYFGPGTRLTVL.

This chain connects TRBV27 to TRBJ2-2; 13 nucleotides match TRBD2. The CDR3 has 18 amino acids. Germline V gives CDR1 MNHEY, CDR2 SMNVEV (reference sequence). Losses at the gene ends were 2 bases for V and 7 bases for J; bases not matched to a gene: 10. Here the CDR3 reads CASSLTPLAGGPDGELFF. The CDR3 nucleotides are TGTGCCAGCAGTTTAACTCCACTAGCGGGAGGGCCTGACGGGGAGCTGTTTTTT.

The genes are TRBV28 and TRBJ2-7; TRBD1 or TRBD2 may be the D gene (6 bases each). From germline, CDR1 is MDHEN and CDR2 SYDVKM. V lost 7 bases and J 2 bases, leaving 27 bases between the germline ends. The CDR3 is 18 amino acids. CDR3 protein: CASNARPISGEDTYEQYF. CDR3 nucleotide sequence: TGTGCCAGCAACGCACGCCCCATATCAGGGGAGGATACCTACGAGCAGTACTTC.

J is TRBJ2-1 and V is TRBV6-1; 11 bases fit TRBD1. The CDR3 contains 13 residues. Germline V lookup: CDR1 MNHNS, CDR2 SASEGT. J lost 9 bases, V lost 9 bases, and 7 bases had no gene match. The CDR3 reads CASGTGGLGEQFF. DNA of the CDR3: TGTGCCAGTGGGACAGGGGGTTTAGGTGAGCAGTTCTTC.

The rearrangement joins TRBV7-2 to TRBJ1-2; the D gene is possibly TRBD1 (5 bases). Germline CDR1 is SGHTA and CDR2 is FQGNSA. This CDR3 contains 17 residues. V was pared by 2 bases and J by 3 bases, with 19 bases between. This CDR3 is CASSLSGGRSPYYGYTF. The CDR3, as DNA: TGTGCCAGCAGCTTATCTGGGGGGAGATCACCCTACTATGGCTACACCTTC.

V is TRBV7-7 and J is TRBJ2-2; 9 nucleotides line up with TRBD2. V lost 5 bases to trimming and J lost 4 bases; unmatched junction nucleotides: 8. This CDR3 has 16 residues. Germline V gene sequence: CDR1 SSHAT, CDR2 FNYEAQ (reference sequence). The CDR3 protein is CASSPGSGSSTGELFF. CDR3 nucleotide sequence: TGTGCCAGCAGCCCGGGTAGCGGGAGTTCCACCGGGGAGCTGTTTTTT.

The chain couples TRBV19 to TRBJ1-5, with 7 positions matching TRBD1. V lost 4 bases to trimming and J lost 8 bases; unmatched junction nucleotides: 11. Germline assignment: CDR1 LNHDA and CDR2 SQIVND (reference sequence). The CDR3 consists of 15 residues. The chain's CDR3 is CASSTDSGGWEPQHF. DNA for the CDR3: TGTGCCAGTAGTACTGACTCAGGGGGGTGGGAGCCCCAGCATTTT.

This rearrangement joins TRBV5-8 to TRBJ1-3, with D perhaps TRBD1 (6 bases). The germline V gene has CDR1 SGHTS and CDR2 YDEGEE. The CDR3 is made up of 14 amino acids. V lost 0 bases to trimming and J lost 3 bases, with 7 bases between them. This CDR3 is CASSLGDIGNTIYF. The CDR3 bases are TGTGCCAGCAGCTTGGGGGACATTGGAAACACCATATATTTT. The full variable domain, completed using reference TRBV5-8 and TRBJ1-3, is EAGVTQSPTHLIKTRGQQATLRCSPISGHTSVYWYQQALGLGLQFLLWYDEGEERNRGNFPPRFSGRQFPNYSSELNVNALELEDSALYLCASSLGDIGNTIYFGEGSWLTVV.

The rearrangement joins TRBV2 to TRBJ2-5; tentatively, D is TRBD2 (6 bases). Per germline, CDR1 SNHLY and CDR2 FYNNEI. The V end was cut by 3 bases, the J end by 5 bases, with 10 bases between. The CDR3 loop spans 13 amino acids. CDR3 sequence reads: CASSDAGSETQYF. The CDR3 DNA is TGTGCCAGCAGTGATGCGGGATCCGAGACCCAGTACTTC.

V and J are TRBV9 and TRBJ2-2; 12 nucleotides align to TRBD2. Germline V gene sequence: CDR1 SGDLS, CDR2 YYNGEE. This CDR3 region has 18 residues. With 0 bases clipped from V and 0 bases from J, the junction kept 3 bases outside the gene matches. CDR3 in amino acids: CASSVGLAGAANTGELFF. In DNA form, the CDR3 reads TGTGCCAGCAGCGTAGGACTAGCGGGAGCCGCGAACACCGGGGAGCTGTTTTTT. Filled out from reference TRBV9 and TRBJ2-2, the complete variable domain reads DSGVTQTPKHLITATGQRVTLRCSPRSGDLSVYWYQQSLDQGLQFLIQYYNGEERAKGNILERFSAQQFPDLHSELNLSSLELGDSALYFCASSVGLAGAANTGELFFGEGSRLTVL.

The rearrangement links TRBV5-1 to TRBJ2-5; 7 positions agree with TRBD1. Germline trimming cut 1 base from V and 4 bases from J; bases unmatched to any gene: 7. The CDR3 length is 15 residues. CDR1 and CDR2 from the germline V gene are SGHRS and YFSETQ. The CDR3 region is CASSLLGQSLETQYF. The CDR3 DNA reads TGCGCCAGCAGCTTGCTGGGACAGTCATTAGAGACCCAGTACTTC.